The rows below give T cell receptor beta chains drawn from one sample of a study of regulatory T cells in long-lasting Graves disease. MiXCR, applied by TCRdb to the multiplex PCR reads, yields one record per CDR3 protein. Of some 450,000 distinct CDR3 sequences listed, around 24% were seen once; the top ten hold roughly a quarter. The source material was peripheral blood mononuclear cells (PBMCs), sampled when the disease was refractory, from a patient treated with antithyroid drugs. Every receptor here comes from a female donor with Graves disease. Both conserved end residues are part of each CDR3. The order of the fields is clone size, J gene, V gene, CDR3 length, D gene, CDR3 protein, CDR3 DNA. The D gene is left open where the match is weak. Clone size is not always given. Where it is, it says once, few, many or a class for expanded clones.

size: -
J: TRBJ2-2
V: TRBV6-2/TRBV6-3
length: 14
D: -
CDR3: CASSSDLNTGELFF
DNA: TGTGCCAGCAGTTCCGACCTGAACACCGGGGAGCTGTTTTTT

size: -
J: TRBJ2-2
V: TRBV6-1
length: 15
D: TRBD1
CDR3: CASSTGQGQTGELFF
DNA: TGTGCCAGCAGTACCGGACAGGGTCAGACCGGGGAGCTGTTTTTT

size: many
J: TRBJ2-5
V: TRBV11-2
length: 15
D: TRBD2
CDR3: CASSLSRTSLETQYF
DNA: TGTGCCAGCAGCTTATCCCGGACTAGCCTAGAGACCCAGTACTTC

size: few
J: TRBJ2-2
V: TRBV14
length: 16
D: -
CDR3: CASSPLTRIYTGELFF
DNA: TGTGCCAGCAGCCCCCTGACCCGGATTTACACCGGGGAGCTGTTTTTT

size: many
J: TRBJ1-1
V: TRBV5-1
length: 15
D: TRBD1
CDR3: CASSPGDRGRTEAFF
DNA: TGCGCCAGCAGCCCCGGAGACAGGGGTAGAACTGAAGCTTTCTTT

size: few
J: TRBJ2-4
V: TRBV15
length: 13
D: TRBD2
CDR3: CATSSERGNIQYF
DNA: TGTGCCACCAGCAGTGAGCGGGGAAACATTCAGTACTTC

size: many
J: TRBJ2-5
V: TRBV6-1
length: 13
D: TRBD2
CDR3: CASTTAAGTSEVF
DNA: TGTGCCAGCACCACCGCCGCCGGGACTAGCGAGGTCTTC

size: -
J: TRBJ1-2
V: TRBV3-1
length: 14
D: -
CDR3: CASSQAGFNYGYTF
DNA: TGTGCCAGCAGCCAAGCGGGTTTTAACTATGGCTACACCTTC

size: few
J: TRBJ2-1
V: TRBV29-1
length: 16
D: TRBD2
CDR3: CSVESLAGGMYNEQFF
DNA: TGCAGCGTTGAATCCCTAGCGGGAGGAATGTACAATGAGCAGTTCTTC

size: many
J: TRBJ2-5
V: TRBV12-3/TRBV12-4
length: 17
D: -
CDR3: CASSLGAINAYQETQYF
DNA: TGTGCCAGCAGTTTGGGAGCCATTAACGCCTACCAAGAGACCCAGTACTTC

size: -
J: TRBJ2-1
V: TRBV5-4
length: 13
D: TRBD1
CDR3: CASSKTGGGEQFF
DNA: TGTGCCAGCAGCAAAACAGGGGGCGGTGAGCAGTTCTTC

size: -
J: TRBJ1-4
V: TRBV15
length: 16
D: -
CDR3: CATSRAGRWPKSELFF
DNA: TGTGCCACCAGCAGAGCCGGTAGGTGGCCGAAATCGGAACTGTTTTTT

size: many
J: TRBJ1-2
V: TRBV13
length: 13
D: -
CDR3: CASSKTGSYGYTF
DNA: TGTGCCAGCAGCAAAACAGGAAGCTATGGCTACACCTTC

size: many
J: TRBJ1-1
V: TRBV29-1
length: 16
D: -
CDR3: CSVERSGFSMNTEAFF
DNA: TGCAGCGTTGAAAGGTCAGGGTTTTCCATGAACACTGAAGCTTTCTTT

size: -
J: TRBJ1-1
V: TRBV7-9
length: 17
D: -
CDR3: CASSLGQGRTRNTEAFF
DNA: TGTGCCAGCAGCTTAGGGCAAGGGCGGACGCGGAACACTGAAGCTTTCTTT

size: many
J: TRBJ1-2
V: TRBV2
length: 17
D: TRBD1
CDR3: CASRSFQGDRGRSGYTF
DNA: TGTGCCAGCAGATCATTCCAGGGCGACAGGGGGCGAAGTGGCTACACCTTC

size: -
J: TRBJ2-7
V: TRBV7-9
length: 14
D: -
CDR3: CASSLTEGPYEQYF
DNA: TGTGCCAGCAGCTTAACGGAGGGGCCCTACGAGCAGTACTTC

size: -
J: TRBJ1-6
V: TRBV7-6
length: 15
D: TRBD1
CDR3: CASSSAGQGISPLHF
DNA: TGTGCCAGCAGCTCGGCGGGACAGGGTATTTCACCCCTCCACTTT

size: -
J: TRBJ2-7
V: TRBV27
length: 15
D: -
CDR3: CASSRTNSLIREQYF
DNA: TGTGCCAGCAGTCGGACCAATTCATTGATCCGCGAGCAGTACTTC

size: few
J: TRBJ2-7
V: TRBV5-6
length: 16
D: TRBD1
CDR3: CASSSDTGTGRSEQYF
DNA: TGTGCCAGCAGCTCAGACACCGGGACAGGGCGTTCCGAGCAGTACTTC

size: many
J: TRBJ2-4
V: TRBV18
length: 12
D: TRBD2
CDR3: CASSSGGNIQYF
DNA: TGTGCCAGCTCATCGGGGGGAAACATTCAGTACTTC

size: many
J: TRBJ2-6
V: TRBV6-1
length: 15
D: -
CDR3: CASSPTVSGANVLTF
DNA: TGTGCCAGCAGCCCCACAGTCTCTGGGGCCAACGTCCTGACTTTC

size: few
J: TRBJ2-2
V: TRBV5-1
length: 15
D: -
CDR3: CASSLEGPSTGELFF
DNA: TGCGCCAGCAGCTTGGAGGGGCCGAGCACCGGGGAGCTGTTTTTT

size: -
J: TRBJ2-1
V: TRBV15
length: 13
D: -
CDR3: CATSRDLAIEQFF
DNA: TGTGCCACCAGCAGAGACCTAGCCATTGAGCAGTTCTTC

size: -
J: TRBJ2-5
V: TRBV20-1
length: 17
D: TRBD1
CDR3: CSARVNPVGTAAETQYF
DNA: TGCAGTGCTAGAGTCAACCCAGTGGGGACAGCGGCGGAGACCCAGTACTTC

size: -
J: TRBJ2-5
V: TRBV11-2
length: 14
D: -
CDR3: CASSLDPAVETQYF
DNA: TGTGCCAGCAGCTTAGATCCGGCGGTAGAGACCCAGTACTTC

size: few
J: TRBJ2-2
V: TRBV20-1
length: 17
D: TRBD2
CDR3: CSAVPGLADRHTGELFF
DNA: TGCAGTGCCGTACCGGGACTAGCGGATAGGCACACCGGGGAGCTGTTTTTT

size: few
J: TRBJ2-2
V: TRBV5-1
length: 13
D: -
CDR3: CASSGLASGELFF
DNA: TGCGCCAGCAGCGGCCTAGCGTCTGGGGAGCTGTTTTTT

size: many
J: TRBJ1-1
V: TRBV28
length: 17
D: TRBD1
CDR3: CASSSYDRGGGGTEAFF
DNA: TGTGCCAGCAGTTCCTACGACAGGGGAGGTGGCGGGACTGAAGCTTTCTTT

size: -
J: TRBJ2-7
V: TRBV3-1
length: 18
D: TRBD2
CDR3: CASSRTRTSGRFDYEQYF
DNA: TGTGCCAGCAGCCGTACTAGGACTAGCGGGAGGTTCGACTACGAGCAGTACTTC

size: few
J: TRBJ1-5
V: TRBV2
length: 16
D: TRBD1
CDR3: CASSGQGGRSNQPQHF
DNA: TGTGCCAGCAGTGGACAGGGGGGCAGGAGCAATCAGCCCCAGCATTTT

size: few
J: TRBJ1-1
V: TRBV6-2/TRBV6-3
length: 13
D: -
CDR3: CASSYSNGAEAFF
DNA: TGTGCCAGCAGTTACTCTAACGGCGCTGAAGCTTTCTTT

size: -
J: TRBJ1-1
V: TRBV30
length: 14
D: -
CDR3: CAWSGQVLNTEAFF
DNA: TGTGCCTGGAGTGGACAGGTTTTGAACACTGAAGCTTTCTTT

size: few
J: TRBJ2-2
V: TRBV20-1
length: 13
D: -
CDR3: CSARLRNTGELFF
DNA: TGCAGTGCTAGATTGAGAAACACCGGGGAGCTGTTTTTT

size: many
J: TRBJ1-1
V: TRBV2
length: 15
D: TRBD1
CDR3: CASSGAGGRNTEAFF
DNA: TGTGCCAGCAGTGGAGCAGGGGGCAGGAACACTGAAGCTTTCTTT

size: many
J: TRBJ2-5
V: TRBV28
length: 16
D: TRBD2
CDR3: CASSLLGLAGGETQYF
DNA: TGTGCCAGCAGTTTATTAGGCCTAGCGGGAGGAGAGACCCAGTACTTC

size: few
J: TRBJ1-5
V: TRBV12-3/TRBV12-4
length: 15
D: TRBD1
CDR3: CASSTPGQGAQPQHF
DNA: TGTGCCAGCAGTACGCCGGGACAGGGGGCTCAGCCCCAGCATTTT

size: many
J: TRBJ1-2
V: TRBV7-2
length: 15
D: -
CDR3: CASSLQGGGDYGYTF
DNA: TGTGCCAGCAGCTTACAAGGAGGGGGGGACTATGGCTACACCTTC

size: -
J: TRBJ2-5
V: TRBV7-9
length: 16
D: -
CDR3: CASSLGQLDLQETQYF
DNA: TGTGCCAGCAGCCTCGGACAGCTGGATCTCCAAGAGACCCAGTACTTC

size: few
J: TRBJ2-7
V: TRBV7-2
length: 16
D: -
CDR3: CASSLGSNRETYEQYF
DNA: TGTGCCAGCAGCCTAGGGTCTAACAGGGAAACCTACGAGCAGTACTTC

size: many
J: TRBJ2-7
V: TRBV12-3/TRBV12-4
length: 16
D: TRBD2
CDR3: CASSPGLAGSSYEQYF
DNA: TGTGCCAGCAGTCCAGGACTAGCGGGGAGCTCCTACGAGCAGTACTTC

size: many
J: TRBJ1-4
V: TRBV29-1
length: 11
D: -
CDR3: CSVGNSEKLFF
DNA: TGCAGCGTTGGTAACTCTGAGAAACTGTTTTTT

size: -
J: TRBJ2-7
V: TRBV10-3
length: 12
D: -
CDR3: CAISPMGYEQYF
DNA: TGTGCCATCAGTCCTATGGGTTACGAGCAGTACTTC

size: many
J: TRBJ2-5
V: TRBV2
length: 15
D: -
CDR3: CASSEVGGVGQTQYF
DNA: TGTGCCAGCAGTGAGGTTGGAGGGGTTGGGCAGACCCAGTACTTC

size: few
J: TRBJ1-1
V: TRBV4-1
length: 12
D: -
CDR3: CASSQTGGEAFF
DNA: TGCGCCAGCAGCCAGACCGGGGGTGAAGCTTTCTTT

size: -
J: TRBJ2-1
V: TRBV5-5
length: 14
D: TRBD1
CDR3: CASIRQGVYNEQFF
DNA: TGTGCCAGCATCCGACAGGGCGTCTACAATGAGCAGTTCTTC

size: -
J: TRBJ2-1
V: TRBV3-1
length: 13
D: -
CDR3: CASSQESRGEQFF
DNA: TGTGCCAGCAGCCAAGAATCCCGCGGTGAGCAGTTCTTC

size: many
J: TRBJ2-1
V: TRBV28
length: 17
D: TRBD1
CDR3: CASRSSPGQGSYNEQFF
DNA: TGTGCCAGCAGGTCATCCCCGGGACAGGGGTCCTACAATGAGCAGTTCTTC